Reported below is one T cell receptor (beta chain). This CDR3 spans 14 amino acids. Germline CDR1 MNHNY, CDR2 SVGAGI (reference sequence). The V end was cut by 5 bases, the J end by 5 bases, with 16 bases between. The data are from a study of cytomegalovirus exposure and HLA in healthy donors. Primers included in the PCR were 60 Vbeta and 13 Jbeta primers. Assay used: immunoSEQ multiplex PCR; TCRdb lists only in-frame clones, some missing. The profile shows fewer than 150,000 clones, approximately 79% of them singletons. The sample taken for sequencing was PBMCs. This chain joins TRBV6-6 and TRBJ2-7, with D perhaps TRBD1 (7 bases). The TCR comes from a man aged 45 to 65 in good health and CMV-seropositive. CDR3 in DNA: TGTGCCAGCAGTCCGACAGGGAGGAGAAACGAGCAGTACTTC. This translates into CASSPTGRRNEQYF.